A single sample is the source of the 13 T cell receptor beta chains below, sequenced in a study of blood T cell repertoires in COVID-19. The repertoire was sequenced with immunoSEQ multiplex PCR; TCRdb's copy has only in-frame clones and lacks some. The sample consists of 150,000 to 250,000 clones, roughly four fifths of them appearing once. Material: PBMCs or T cells enriched from blood (not recorded which). These receptors all stem from a man between 40 and 49 years old who had recovered from COVID-19.

V and J are TRBV5-1 and TRBJ2-2, with 8 bases lining up with TRBD2. With 2 bases clipped from V and 7 bases from J, the junction kept 16 bases outside the gene matches. This CDR3 is 18 amino acids long. From germline, CDR1 is SGHRS and CDR2 YFSETQ. The CDR3 nucleotides are TGCGCCAGCAGCTTCTATAGCGGGGACTTTCCGGGGGTCGGGGAGCTGTTTTTT. This gives the protein CASSFYSGDFPGVGELFF.

The V gene is TRBV2, the J gene TRBJ2-2, with 8 nucleotides matching TRBD1. The CDR3 runs 18 residues. The germline gives CDR1 SNHLY, CDR2 FYNNEI. Trimming cost V 5 bases and J 1 base; bases outside gene matches: 12. The CDR3: CASSRSGQGTLNTGELFF. The CDR3 DNA follows: TGTGCCAGCAGTAGAAGCGGACAGGGAACCTTGAACACCGGGGAGCTGTTTTTT. The variable domain in full, with the rest retrieved from reference TRBV2 and TRBJ2-2, is EPEVTQTPSHQVTQMGQEVILRCVPISNHLYFYWYRQILGQKVEFLVSFYNNEISEKSEIFDDQFSVERPDGSNFTLKIRSTKLEDSAMYFCASSRSGQGTLNTGELFFGEGSRLTVL.

The chain joins TRBV7-2 to TRBJ1-5; D is ambiguous. The V end lost 4 bases, the J end lost 0 bases, and 10 bases lay between the germline ends. Germline CDR1 SGHTA, CDR2 FQGNSA. This CDR3 has 15 residues. This CDR3 is CASSSLFPSNQPQHF. The CDR3 DNA reads TGTGCCAGCAGCTCCCTTTTCCCTAGCAATCAGCCCCAGCATTTT.

The J gene is TRBJ1-1, the V gene TRBV11-1, with D possibly being TRBD1 (5 bases). This CDR3 comprises 14 residues. Germline CDR1 SGHAT, CDR2 FQDESV (reference sequence). V was pared by 5 bases and J by 1 base, with 11 bases between. The CDR3 loop is CASSLRQPNTEAFF. The CDR3 bases are TGTGCCAGCAGCCTCAGACAGCCGAACACTGAAGCTTTCTTT.

The chain links TRBV7-9 to TRBJ2-3; D unclear. The CDR3 is 15 amino acids. Deletions cut 1 base from V and 4 bases from J, with 12 bases between. The V gene's germline CDR1 is SEHNR and CDR2 FQNEAQ (reference sequence). CDR3 bases: TGTGCCAGCAGCTTAGGATTAGCTCGGGCAGATACGCAGTATTTT. It is translated as CASSLGLARADTQYF.

This chain joins TRBV30 and TRBJ2-1, with D tentatively TRBD1 (6 bases). The germline gives CDR1 GTSNPN, CDR2 SVGIG (reference sequence). This CDR3 is 12 amino acids long. The ends were cut back, 4 bases at V and 15 bases at J, with 19 bases in the middle. The CDR3 nucleotides read TGTGCCTGGAACAGGGCTAGCCCCGGTCTGTTCTTC. Translated: CAWNRASPGLFF. Full variable domain (outside the CDR3, taken from reference TRBV30 and TRBJ2-1): SQTIHQWPATLVQPVGSPLSLECTVEGTSNPNLYWYRQAAGRGLQLLFYSVGIGQISSEVPQNLSASRPQDRQFILSSKKLLLSDSGFYLCAWNRASPGLFFGPGTRLTVL.

The chain is built from TRBV6-4 and TRBJ1-6; a possible D gene is TRBD1 (6 bases). V was pared by 8 bases and J by 6 bases, with 11 bases between. The germline gives CDR1 MRHNA, CDR2 SNTAGT. The CDR3 totals 13 residues. The CDR3 nucleotides are TGTGCCAGCGCCGAGGACAGTAATTCACCCCTCCACTTT. This codes for CASAEDSNSPLHF.

The chain uses TRBV4-1 and TRBJ2-5; the D is unclear. The CDR3 runs 13 residues. Trimming shortened V by 4 bases and J by 4 bases, and 10 bases separated the two germline ends. CDR1 MGHRA and CDR2 YSYEKL come from the germline V gene. CDR3 sequence (DNA): TGCGCCAGCAGCCGGGCTGTTCGAGAGACCCAGTACTTC. Encoded protein: CASSRAVRETQYF.

The chain is built from TRBV2 and TRBJ1-2; 7 nucleotides align to TRBD1. The length of the CDR3 is 14 residues. The V and J ends lost 1 base and 5 bases, in that order; junction bases with no gene match: 4. Germline-derived CDR1 and CDR2 are SNHLY and FYNNEI. The CDR3 DNA is TGTGCCAGCAGTGAAGACAGGGGATCGTATGGCTACACCTTC. It specifies CASSEDRGSYGYTF.

The V and J genes are TRBV25-1 and TRBJ1-1; D might be TRBD1 (6 bases). Germline CDR1 and CDR2: MGHDK and SYGVNS. V lost 5 bases to trimming and J lost 6 bases, with 10 bases between them. The CDR3 is made up of 12 amino acids. CDR3 region: CASSSGVAEAFF. The DNA for the CDR3 is TGTGCCAGCAGTTCAGGGGTCGCTGAAGCTTTCTTT.

The CDR3 sequence: CASSFGRGGSYEQYF. CDR3 in DNA: TGTGCCAGCAGCTTCGGACGCGGGGGCTCCTACGAGCAGTACTTC. The chain recombines TRBV5-4 with TRBJ2-7; TRBD2 aligns across 7 bases. Looked up from germline, CDR1 is SGHNT and CDR2 is YYREEE (reference sequence). The CDR3 extends over 15 amino acids. V was pared by 2 bases and J by 0 bases, with 5 bases of the junction left unmatched.

This rearrangement joins TRBV7-2 to TRBJ2-3; 16 bases are a match to TRBD2. The germline gives CDR1 SGHTA, CDR2 FQGNSA. The CDR3 length is 17 residues. Trimming took 2 bases from V and 4 from J; bases not matched to a gene: 3. The chain's CDR3 is CASSLRGLAGGPDTQYF. CDR3 DNA: TGTGCCAGCAGCTTACGGGGACTAGCGGGGGGGCCAGATACGCAGTATTTT.

The chain combines TRBV7-8 with TRBJ2-7; D may be TRBD2 (6 bases). Germline V gene sequence: CDR1 SGHVS, CDR2 FQNEAQ. Trimming took off 1 base at V and 4 bases at J, with 17 bases between the two ends. The CDR3 contains 16 residues. The CDR3 DNA follows: TGTGCCAGCAGCTTAGTTGGGGTGGGGGGAGCATACGAGCAGTACTTC. As protein: CASSLVGVGGAYEQYF.